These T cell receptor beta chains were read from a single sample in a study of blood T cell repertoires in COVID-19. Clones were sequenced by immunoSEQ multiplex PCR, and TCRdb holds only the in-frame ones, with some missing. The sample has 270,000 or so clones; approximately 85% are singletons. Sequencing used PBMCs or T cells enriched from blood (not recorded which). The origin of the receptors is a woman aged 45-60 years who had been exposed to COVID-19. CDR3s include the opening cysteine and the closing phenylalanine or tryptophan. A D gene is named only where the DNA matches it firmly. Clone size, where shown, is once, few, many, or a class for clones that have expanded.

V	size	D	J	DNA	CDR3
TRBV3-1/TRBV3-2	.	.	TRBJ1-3	TGTGCCAGCAGCCACAGTGCTGGAAACACCATATATTTT	CASSHSAGNTIYF
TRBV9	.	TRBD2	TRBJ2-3	TGTGCCAGCAGCCCCCCTAGCGGGGGAACAGATACGCAGTATTTT	CASSPPSGGTDTQYF
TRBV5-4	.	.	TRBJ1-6	TGTGCCAGCAGCTCCGTCCCCGGTCTCGGGCCCCTCCACTTT	CASSSVPGLGPLHF
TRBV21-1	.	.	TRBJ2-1	TGTGCCAGCAGCAAAGGTAGTCTCGCCCGCTCCTACAATGAGCAGTTCTTC	CASSKGSLARSYNEQFF
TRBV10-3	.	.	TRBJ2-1	TGTGCCATCAGTGAGTCGCCCCCTCCTCTCAGGGAGCAGTTCTTC	CAISESPPPLREQFF
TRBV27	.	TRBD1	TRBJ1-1	TGTGCCAGCAGTAGGGCAGGGGGGTTTGAAGCTTTCTTT	CASSRAGGFEAFF
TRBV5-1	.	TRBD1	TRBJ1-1	TGCGCCAGCAGCTCCCCGGGACAGTCTGAAGCTTTCTTT	CASSSPGQSEAFF
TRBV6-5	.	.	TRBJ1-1	.	CASSTSGGKAFF
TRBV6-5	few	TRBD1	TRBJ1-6	TGTGCCAGCAGAACAGGGGGCGGATCACCCCTCCACTTT	CASRTGGGSPLHF
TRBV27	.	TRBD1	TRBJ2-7	TGTGCCAGCAGCCTCCTCAACAGGGGACACGAGCAGTACTTC	CASSLLNRGHEQYF
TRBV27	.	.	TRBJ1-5	TGTGCCAGCAGCGCCTGGGGGCAGGATTCGCCCCAGCATTTT	CASSAWGQDSPQHF